Listed below are T cell receptor beta chains from one sample, sequenced in a study of T-cell memory formation after mild COVID-19. Each CDR3 protein gets one entry after TCRdb re-called the 5' RACE reads with MiXCR. The sample shows about 260,000 distinct CDR3 sequences, less than 9.5% of them seen only once. Sequences were obtained from PBMCs or a T cell subset sorted from them (not recorded which). The receptors here all came from a man aged 18 to 29 who had mild COVID-19 (a few samples of this study predate the infection). Cell type and time point are not known. Both conserved end residues are part of each CDR3. A D gene is named only where the DNA matches it firmly. Rows give clone size only sometimes, using once, few, many, or a class for an expanded clone.

clone_size j_call v_call d_call cdr3_nt cdr3_aa
NA TRBJ2-6 TRBV5-1 NA TGCGCCAGCAGCATAGGACCGAGCTCTGGGGCCAACGTCCTGACTTTC CASSIGPSSGANVLTF
NA TRBJ1-1 TRBV7-3 NA TGTGCCAGCAGCTTTAGGGGATACACTGAAGCTTTCTTT CASSFRGYTEAFF
NA TRBJ2-3 TRBV5-1 TRBD2 TGCGCCAGTTCCCTTCTAGCGGGCGTTAGAGATACGCAGTATTTT CASSLLAGVRDTQYF
NA TRBJ2-5 TRBV5-1 NA TGCGCCAGCAGCTTGCAGGGTTTTGTCGAGACCCAGTACTTC CASSLQGFVETQYF
many TRBJ1-1 TRBV12-3/TRBV12-4 NA TGTGCCAGCAGCCTCGGGACGGGCACTGAAGCTTTCTTT CASSLGTGTEAFF
many TRBJ2-1 TRBV4-1 NA TGCGCCAGCAGCCCGGGACTCCTGGGCAATGAGCAGTTCTTC CASSPGLLGNEQFF
few TRBJ1-5 TRBV7-8 TRBD1 TGTGCCAGCAGCTCAGGGGGATTGTTCAATCAGCCCCAGCATTTT CASSSGGLFNQPQHF
NA TRBJ2-7 TRBV7-6 NA TGTGCCAGCAGCTTAGAGACCCTTTCCTACGAGCAGTACTTC CASSLETLSYEQYF
few TRBJ2-5 TRBV20-1 NA TGCAGTGCCGTTATAGGGGGGCAGCAAGAGACCCAGTACTTC CSAVIGGQQETQYF
many TRBJ1-2 TRBV4-1 NA TGCGCCAGCAGCCAAGTCAGGGTAGGCAATGGCTACACCTTC CASSQVRVGNGYTF
few TRBJ1-6 TRBV6-9 TRBD1 TGTGCCAGGAGGGGACAGGGGGAGTCACCCCTCCACTTT CARRGQGESPLHF
NA TRBJ2-4 TRBV7-2 NA TGTGCCAGCAGCTTAGCGCTGGGGCCGTCCGGCATTCAGTACTTC CASSLALGPSGIQYF
NA TRBJ1-4 TRBV30 NA TGTGCCTGGAGTGTACAAACAGACAATCGTGAAAAACTGTTTTTT CAWSVQTDNREKLFF
few TRBJ2-4 TRBV9 NA TGTGCCAGCAGCCAAGTAGGGCATCCAACCAAAAACATTCAGTACTTC CASSQVGHPTKNIQYF
few TRBJ2-7 TRBV10-2 NA TGCGCCAGCAGGGCCCCCCGAGGGGGGGCCCTGCGTGAGCAGTACTTC CASRAPRGGALREQYF
few TRBJ2-5 TRBV20-1 NA TGCAGTGCTCCAATCGTTGGGGGAGAGACCCAGTACTTC CSAPIVGGETQYF
few TRBJ2-7 TRBV19 NA TGTGCCAGTAGTATGAGGGATTCCTACGAGCAGTACTTC CASSMRDSYEQYF
NA TRBJ1-2 TRBV7-2 TRBD1 TGTGCCAGCAGCTCATACAGGGGTGGGGCGCTCACCTTC CASSSYRGGALTF
NA TRBJ2-1 TRBV3-1 TRBD2 TGTGCCAGCAGCCAAGGCGGGGGGGTCTTCCATGAGCAGTTCTTC CASSQGGGVFHEQFF
NA TRBJ1-2 TRBV4-1 NA TGCGCCAGCAGCCAAGGGGAGGGGAGCTATGGCTACACCTTC CASSQGEGSYGYTF
NA TRBJ1-3 TRBV18 NA TGTGCCAGCTCACCCTCCGGGGACCCTGGAAACACCATATATTTT CASSPSGDPGNTIYF
few TRBJ2-2 TRBV12-3/TRBV12-4 TRBD2 TGTGCCAGCAGGGGAGGGAGCGCCGGGGAGCTGTTTTTT CASRGGSAGELFF
many TRBJ2-3 TRBV7-2 NA TGTGCCAGCAGCTTAGACGGACAGTCCCCAGATACGCAGTATTTT CASSLDGQSPDTQYF
many TRBJ2-5 TRBV11-2 NA TGTGCCAGCAGCTTCGGGGCTTTAAGTGAGACCCAGTACTTC CASSFGALSETQYF
NA TRBJ2-7 TRBV4-1 NA TGCGCCAGCAGCCAAGTTGAGACGGATAACTACGAGCAGTACTTC CASSQVETDNYEQYF
few TRBJ2-1 TRBV2 TRBD1 TGTGCCAGCATCGACAGGGGAAATGAGCAGTTCTTC CASIDRGNEQFF
few TRBJ2-5 TRBV29-1 TRBD2 TGCAGCGGCCGGGGGGGCCGGGAGACCCAGTACTTC CSGRGGRETQYF
many TRBJ2-3 TRBV7-2 NA TGTGCCAGCAGCTGGGGGGCTAGCAGGACAGATACGCAGTATTTT CASSWGASRTDTQYF
NA TRBJ2-1 TRBV5-1 TRBD2 TGCGCCAGCAGCTCCGGGACTAGCGGGAGGAGCTCCTACAATGAGCAGTTCTTC CASSSGTSGRSSYNEQFF
NA TRBJ1-2 TRBV4-3 NA TGCGCCAGCAGCCAAGATTTAGGACAGTCATATGGCTACACCTTC CASSQDLGQSYGYTF
many TRBJ1-6 TRBV4-1 NA TGCGCCAGCAGCCAGGGGCCTGTTAATTCACCCCTCCACTTT CASSQGPVNSPLHF
few TRBJ2-7 TRBV10-3 TRBD1 TGTGCCATCACTCAAGGCACAGGGGGCTACGAGCAGTACTTC CAITQGTGGYEQYF
few TRBJ2-3 TRBV2 NA TGTGCCAGCAGGCCCCTCCCGGGGGCCACAGATACGCAGTATTTT CASRPLPGATDTQYF
NA TRBJ2-2 TRBV19 TRBD1 TGTGCCACACTCACAGGGGGCTGGGACGGGGAGCTGTTTTTT CATLTGGWDGELFF
NA TRBJ1-1 TRBV5-6 NA TGTGCCAGCAGCTCGAGGGGGGGCGCCTATACTGAAGCTTTCTTT CASSSRGGAYTEAFF
NA TRBJ2-7 TRBV4-1 TRBD2 TGCGCCAGCAGCCAAGATCCAGCAAGGACTAGCGGGGGGCCCTACGAGCAGTACTTC CASSQDPARTSGGPYEQYF
NA TRBJ1-2 TRBV6-5 TRBD1 TGTGCCAGCGGGACAGGGGGCTTCTATGGCTACACCTTC CASGTGGFYGYTF
NA TRBJ1-5 TRBV30 NA TGTGCCTGGAAGGCAGGGAGTCAGCCCCAGCATTTT CAWKAGSQPQHF
few TRBJ2-5 TRBV2 TRBD2 TGTGCCAGCAGCCCCTTTAGCGGGGTCCAAGAGACCCAGTACTTC CASSPFSGVQETQYF
NA TRBJ1-2 TRBV29-1 NA TGCAGCGTTGTTGGCCAGGTGGCGGGAGGCTATGGCTACACCTTC CSVVGQVAGGYGYTF
few TRBJ2-7 TRBV7-2 TRBD2 TGTGCCAGCAGCTTGGGACACGGGACTAGCATCTACGAGCAGTACTTC CASSLGHGTSIYEQYF
few TRBJ2-7 TRBV15 NA TGTGCCACCAGCAGAGATAAGTCCTACGAGCAGTACTTC CATSRDKSYEQYF
few TRBJ1-2 TRBV4-1 TRBD1 TGCGCCAGCAGCCCCACAGGGGACAGAAACTATGGCTACACCTTC CASSPTGDRNYGYTF
many TRBJ1-2 TRBV6-5 NA TGTGCCAGCAGCCCTTCACGCCGAGGCTACTATGGCTACACCTTC CASSPSRRGYYGYTF
many TRBJ1-4 TRBV12-3/TRBV12-4 NA TGTGCCAGCAGTTTTACCAACCTTGCAGGGAACGGTGAAAAACTGTTTTTT CASSFTNLAGNGEKLFF
many TRBJ2-1 TRBV2 NA TGTGCCAGCAGTGAAGAAGCCGACAGCCCCGGGGTCTTC CASSEEADSPGVF
NA TRBJ2-7 TRBV29-1 NA TGCAGCGTTGAATGGGGGAAGTACGAGCAGTACTTC CSVEWGKYEQYF
many TRBJ2-7 TRBV15 TRBD2 TGTGCCACCAGCAGATTAGCGGGGGGGCGCGAGCAGTACTTC CATSRLAGGREQYF